The clone carrying this T cell receptor beta chain was detected ten times or more. Antigen specificity is unknown. These data are taken from a study of T cells in Graves' hyperthyroidism and ophthalmopathy. Study background: Peripheral blood was obtained at initial diagnosis, preceding any treatment.

The CDR3 has 15 amino acids. Germline lookup yields CDR1 MNHEY and CDR2 SMNVEV (reference sequence). With V trimmed by 4 bases and J by 5 bases, 9 bases remained unmatched. Researchers amplified the TCR beta CDR3 regions from RNA transcripts. An initial round of RT-PCR targeting the TCR CDR3 relied on the HTBI primer set. TCRdb independently ran MiXCR on the multiplex PCR reads; one entry per CDR3 protein. Counted here are 600,000 to 750,000 distinct CDR3 sequences, about 18% occurring once; the ten biggest clones make up less than 20%. Those patients with uncontrolled infection, other autoimmune disease, pregnancy or lactation were excluded. The study's findings and limits: A model built on 13 V-J features separated ophthalmopathy from stable hyperthyroidism. The model anticipated ophthalmopathy a median about six months pre-onset.

The receptor was derived from a middle-aged man with Graves' hyperthyroidism. The J gene is TRBJ1-2, the V gene TRBV27; 8 nucleotides match TRBD1. The specimen was blood. The DNA of the CDR3 is TGTGCCAGCAGTTCGACAGGGGAGAGAGGGTATGGCTACACCTTC. It is translated as CASSSTGERGYGYTF.